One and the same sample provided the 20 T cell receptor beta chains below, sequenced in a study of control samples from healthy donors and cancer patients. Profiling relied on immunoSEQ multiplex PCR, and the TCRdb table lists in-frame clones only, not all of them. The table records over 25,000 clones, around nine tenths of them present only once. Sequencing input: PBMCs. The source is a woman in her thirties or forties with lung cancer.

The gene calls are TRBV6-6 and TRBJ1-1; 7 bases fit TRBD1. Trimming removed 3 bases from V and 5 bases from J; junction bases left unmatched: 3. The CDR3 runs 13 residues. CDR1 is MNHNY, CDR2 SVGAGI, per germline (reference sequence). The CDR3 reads CASSYPGQTEAFF. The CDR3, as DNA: TGTGCCAGCAGTTATCCGGGACAGACTGAAGCTTTCTTT.

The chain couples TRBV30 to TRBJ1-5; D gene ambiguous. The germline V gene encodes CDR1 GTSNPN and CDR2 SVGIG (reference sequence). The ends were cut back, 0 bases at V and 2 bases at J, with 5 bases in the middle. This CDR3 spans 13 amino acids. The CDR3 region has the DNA TGTGCCTGGAGTGTGATAGGCAATCAGCCCCAGCATTTT. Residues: CAWSVIGNQPQHF.

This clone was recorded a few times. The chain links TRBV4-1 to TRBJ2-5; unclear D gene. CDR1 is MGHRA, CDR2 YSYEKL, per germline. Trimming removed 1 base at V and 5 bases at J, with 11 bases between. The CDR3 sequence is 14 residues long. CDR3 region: CASSQGWAEETQYF. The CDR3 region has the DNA TGCGCCAGCAGCCAAGGATGGGCAGAGGAGACCCAGTACTTC.

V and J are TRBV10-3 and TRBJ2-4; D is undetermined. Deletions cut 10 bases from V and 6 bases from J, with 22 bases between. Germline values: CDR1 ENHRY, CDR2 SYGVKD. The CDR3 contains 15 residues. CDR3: CATESGFSVGNIQYF. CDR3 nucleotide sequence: TGTGCCACCGAAAGTGGATTTTCTGTAGGAAACATTCAGTACTTC.

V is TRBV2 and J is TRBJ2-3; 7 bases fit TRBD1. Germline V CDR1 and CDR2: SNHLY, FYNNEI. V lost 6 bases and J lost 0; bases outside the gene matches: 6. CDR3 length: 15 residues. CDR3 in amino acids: CASSDRDSSTDTQYF. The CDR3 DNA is TGTGCCAGCAGCGACCGGGACAGTAGCACAGATACGCAGTATTTT.

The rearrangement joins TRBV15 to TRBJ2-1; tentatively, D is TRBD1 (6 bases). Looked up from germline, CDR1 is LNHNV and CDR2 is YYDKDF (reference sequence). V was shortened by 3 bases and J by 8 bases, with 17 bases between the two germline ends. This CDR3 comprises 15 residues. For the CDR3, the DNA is TGTGCCACCAGCAGTTTAATAGGGGGTGTCGATGAGCAGTTCTTC. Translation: CATSSLIGGVDEQFF. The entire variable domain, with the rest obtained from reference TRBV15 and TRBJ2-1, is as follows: DAMVIQNPRYQVTQFGKPVTLSCSQTLNHNVMYWYQQKSSQAPKLLFHYYDKDFNNEADTPDNFQSRRPNTSFCFLDIRSPGLGDTAMYLCATSSLIGGVDEQFFGPGTRLTVL.

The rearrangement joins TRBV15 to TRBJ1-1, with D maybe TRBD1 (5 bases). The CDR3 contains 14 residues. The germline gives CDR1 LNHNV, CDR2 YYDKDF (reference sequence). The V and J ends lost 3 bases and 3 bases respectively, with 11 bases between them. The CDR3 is CATSSGGEDTEAFF. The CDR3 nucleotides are TGTGCCACCAGCAGCGGGGGGGAGGACACTGAAGCTTTCTTT.

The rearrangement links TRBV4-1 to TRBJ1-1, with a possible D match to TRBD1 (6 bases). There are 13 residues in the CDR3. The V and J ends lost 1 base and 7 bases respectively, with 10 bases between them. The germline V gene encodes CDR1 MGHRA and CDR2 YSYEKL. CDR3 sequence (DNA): TGCGCCAGCAGCCAAGTGGGACACCATGAAGCTTTCTTT. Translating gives CASSQVGHHEAFF.

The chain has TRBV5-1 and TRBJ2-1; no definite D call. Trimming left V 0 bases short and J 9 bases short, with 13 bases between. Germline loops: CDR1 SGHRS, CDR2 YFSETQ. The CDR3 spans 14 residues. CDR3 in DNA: TGCGCCAGCAGCTTGGAAGGACGTCAGGTTGAGCAGTTCTTC. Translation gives CASSLEGRQVEQFF.

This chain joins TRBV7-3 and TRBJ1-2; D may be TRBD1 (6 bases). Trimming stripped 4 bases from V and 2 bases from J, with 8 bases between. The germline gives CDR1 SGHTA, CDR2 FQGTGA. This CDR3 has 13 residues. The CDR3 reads CASSSDSNYGYTF. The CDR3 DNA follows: TGTGCCAGCAGCTCGGACAGCAACTATGGCTACACCTTC.

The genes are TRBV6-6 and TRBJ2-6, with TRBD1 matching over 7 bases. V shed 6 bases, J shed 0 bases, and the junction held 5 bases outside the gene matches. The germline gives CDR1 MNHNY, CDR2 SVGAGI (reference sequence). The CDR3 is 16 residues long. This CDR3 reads CASSLGQISGANVLTF. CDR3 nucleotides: TGTGCCAGCAGCCTGGGACAGATCTCTGGGGCCAACGTCCTGACTTTC.

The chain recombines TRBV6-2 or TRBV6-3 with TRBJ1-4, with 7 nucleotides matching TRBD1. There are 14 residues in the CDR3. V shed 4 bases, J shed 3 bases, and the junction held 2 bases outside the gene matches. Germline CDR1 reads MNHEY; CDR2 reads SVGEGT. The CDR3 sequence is CASSFGTANEKLFF. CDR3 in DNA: TGTGCCAGCAGTTTTGGGACAGCTAATGAAAAACTGTTTTTT.

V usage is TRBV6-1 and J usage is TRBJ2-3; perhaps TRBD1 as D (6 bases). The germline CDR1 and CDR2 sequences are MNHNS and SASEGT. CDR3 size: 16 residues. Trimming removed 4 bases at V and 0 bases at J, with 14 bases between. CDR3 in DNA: TGTGCCAGCAGTGGCAGGACAGCGCTTAGCACAGATACGCAGTATTTT. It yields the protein CASSGRTALSTDTQYF.

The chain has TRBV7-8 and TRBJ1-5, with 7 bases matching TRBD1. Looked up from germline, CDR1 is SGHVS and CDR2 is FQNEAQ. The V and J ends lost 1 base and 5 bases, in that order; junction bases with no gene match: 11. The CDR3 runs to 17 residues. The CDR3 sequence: CASSLGVGQVRYQPQHF. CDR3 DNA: TGTGCCAGCAGCTTAGGGGTAGGACAGGTTCGGTATCAGCCCCAGCATTTT.

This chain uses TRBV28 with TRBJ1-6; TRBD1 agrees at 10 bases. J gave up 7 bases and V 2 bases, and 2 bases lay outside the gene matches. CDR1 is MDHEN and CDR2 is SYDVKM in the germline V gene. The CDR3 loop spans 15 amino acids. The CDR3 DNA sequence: TGTGCCAGCAGTTTAACGGGACAGGGGAATTCACCCCTCCACTTT. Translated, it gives CASSLTGQGNSPLHF.

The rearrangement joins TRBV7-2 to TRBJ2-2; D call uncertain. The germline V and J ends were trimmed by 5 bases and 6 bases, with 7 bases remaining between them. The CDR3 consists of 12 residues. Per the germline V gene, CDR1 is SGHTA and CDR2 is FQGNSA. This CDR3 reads CASSTAAGELFF. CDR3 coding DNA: TGTGCCAGCAGCACGGCCGCCGGGGAGCTGTTTTTT.

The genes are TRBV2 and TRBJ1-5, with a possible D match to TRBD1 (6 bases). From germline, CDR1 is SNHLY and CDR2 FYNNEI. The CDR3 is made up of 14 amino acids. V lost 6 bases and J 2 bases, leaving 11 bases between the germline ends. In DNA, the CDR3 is TGTGCCAGCAGGGTACAGGGAGGCAATCAGCCCCAGCATTTT. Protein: CASRVQGGNQPQHF.

DNA of the CDR3: TGCAGCGCCTCCCCAGTGAGGGGGATTTCAGATACGCAGTATTTT. It codes for CSASPVRGISDTQYF. The V call is TRBV29-1, the J call TRBJ2-3; perhaps TRBD1 as D (6 bases). Trimming took 7 bases from V and 4 from J, leaving 21 bases between them. Looked up from germline, CDR1 is SQVTM and CDR2 is ANQGSEA. There are 15 residues in the CDR3.

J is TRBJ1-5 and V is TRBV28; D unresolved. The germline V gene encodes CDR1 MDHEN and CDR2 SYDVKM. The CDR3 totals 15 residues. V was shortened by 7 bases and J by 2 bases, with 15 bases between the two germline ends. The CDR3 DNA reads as TGTGCCAGCATGGAGGGCGGGTATGGCAATCAGCCCCAGCATTTT. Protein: CASMEGGYGNQPQHF.

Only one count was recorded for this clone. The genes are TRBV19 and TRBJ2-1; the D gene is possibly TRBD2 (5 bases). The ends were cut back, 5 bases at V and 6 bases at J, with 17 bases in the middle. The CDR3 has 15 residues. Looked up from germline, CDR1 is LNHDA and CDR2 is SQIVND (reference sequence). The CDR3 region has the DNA TGTGCCAGTAGTTATGGATCGCTAGCTCGCAATGAGCAGTTCTTC. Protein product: CASSYGSLARNEQFF. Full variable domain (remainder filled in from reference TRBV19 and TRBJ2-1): DGGITQSPKYLFRKEGQNVTLSCEQNLNHDAMYWYRQDPGQGLRLIYYSQIVNDFQKGDIAEGYSVSREKKESFPLTVTSAQKNPTAFYLCASSYGSLARNEQFFGPGTRLTVL.